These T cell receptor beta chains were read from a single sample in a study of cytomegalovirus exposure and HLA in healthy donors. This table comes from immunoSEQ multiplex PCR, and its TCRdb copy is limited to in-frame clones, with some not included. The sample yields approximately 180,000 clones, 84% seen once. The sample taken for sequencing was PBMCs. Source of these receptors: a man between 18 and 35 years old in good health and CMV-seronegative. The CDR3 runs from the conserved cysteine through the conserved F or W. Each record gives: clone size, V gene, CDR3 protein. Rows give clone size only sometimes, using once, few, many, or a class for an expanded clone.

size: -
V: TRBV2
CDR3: CASSESSGRALRNEQFF

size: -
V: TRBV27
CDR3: CASSTGYTEAFF

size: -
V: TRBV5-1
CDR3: CASTFLGGVRDTQYF

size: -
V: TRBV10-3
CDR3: CAISDSRTSGVVDTQYF

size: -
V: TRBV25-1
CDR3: CASSRGGETEAFF

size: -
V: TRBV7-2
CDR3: CASSLRVSTGGYNEQFF

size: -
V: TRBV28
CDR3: CASKLTSTSNQPQHF

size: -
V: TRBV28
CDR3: CASTLAGGIQNIQYF

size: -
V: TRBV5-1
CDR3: CASLPDGELFF

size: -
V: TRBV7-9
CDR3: CASSETATYEQYF

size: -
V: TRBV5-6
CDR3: CASSLVGEKLFF

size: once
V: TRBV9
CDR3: CASSVAAGSPAGELFF

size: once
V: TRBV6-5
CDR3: CATQSGQGSNTIYF

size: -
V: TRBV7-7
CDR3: CASSSRDRYLEQYF

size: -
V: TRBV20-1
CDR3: CSARSVKRQFF

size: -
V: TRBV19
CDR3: CASSMWADSNQPQHF

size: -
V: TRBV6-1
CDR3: CASSEVSNQPQHF

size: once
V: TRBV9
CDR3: CASSEQGSTDTQYF

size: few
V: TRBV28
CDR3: CASSYWTEPEAFF

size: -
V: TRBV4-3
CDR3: CASSQELIAGAAYEQYF

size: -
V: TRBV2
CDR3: CASSERRQQNQPQHF

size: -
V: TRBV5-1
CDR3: CASSPDWREINNEQFF

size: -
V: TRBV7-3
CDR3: CASSPGRGNTGELFF

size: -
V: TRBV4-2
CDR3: CASSQEGGFGEQYF

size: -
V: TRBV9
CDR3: CASSADSSGLTDTQYF

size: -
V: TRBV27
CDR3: CASSIDRGSYEKLFF

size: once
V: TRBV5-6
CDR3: CASSFGTGISYEQYF

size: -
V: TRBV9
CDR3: CASQGSKHSGANVLTF

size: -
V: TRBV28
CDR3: CASSLGGASYSPLHF

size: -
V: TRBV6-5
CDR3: CASSSIAGGIYNEQFF

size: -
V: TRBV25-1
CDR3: CASSGPGLGDTQYF

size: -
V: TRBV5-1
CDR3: CASSLDRGQETQYF

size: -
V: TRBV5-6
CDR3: CASSPGQEIYNEQFF

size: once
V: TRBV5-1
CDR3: CASSYRDRKYHTDTQYF

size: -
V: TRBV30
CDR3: CAWSVKFTGTRQPQHF

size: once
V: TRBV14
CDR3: CASSHPGAGEQFF

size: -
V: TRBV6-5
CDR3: CASSYSMAEKLFF

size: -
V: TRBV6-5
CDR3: CASSAFAGQAYGYTF

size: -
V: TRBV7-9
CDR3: CASSPDGVQPQHF

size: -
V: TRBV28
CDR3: CASSFDRVLLEQYF

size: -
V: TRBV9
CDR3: CASSDGSSARDYEQYF

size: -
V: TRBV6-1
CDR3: CASSEWWGGDRGYTF

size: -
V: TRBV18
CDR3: CASSPRDRLSYEQYF

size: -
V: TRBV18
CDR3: CASSPTGSFTEAFF

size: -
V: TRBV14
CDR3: CASSRQFSGNTIYF

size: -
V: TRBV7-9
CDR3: CASSPRGIGAGEQFF

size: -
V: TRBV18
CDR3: CASSHGGSYEQYF

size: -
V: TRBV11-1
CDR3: CASSLTERASPLHF

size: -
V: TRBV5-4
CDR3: CASSLYLAGGPADTQYF

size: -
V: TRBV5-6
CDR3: CASSKGGAGGIFGETQYF

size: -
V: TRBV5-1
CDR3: CASSSGLAGGATGTDTQYF

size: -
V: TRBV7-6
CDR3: CASSLTQGPSYEQYF

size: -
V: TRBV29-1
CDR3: CSVGALAGGGEQYF

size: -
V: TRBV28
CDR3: CASSSYSQTGELFF

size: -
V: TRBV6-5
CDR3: CASSRRTGSQPQHF

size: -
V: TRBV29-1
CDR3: CSVDRSSGSRYF

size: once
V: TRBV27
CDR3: CASSTRRPGSSYEQYF

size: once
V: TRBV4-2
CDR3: CASSQHTSGTAFTDTQYF

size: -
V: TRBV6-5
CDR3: CASSYVPTNTGELFF

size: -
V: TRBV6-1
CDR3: CASSERKLAARQPQHF